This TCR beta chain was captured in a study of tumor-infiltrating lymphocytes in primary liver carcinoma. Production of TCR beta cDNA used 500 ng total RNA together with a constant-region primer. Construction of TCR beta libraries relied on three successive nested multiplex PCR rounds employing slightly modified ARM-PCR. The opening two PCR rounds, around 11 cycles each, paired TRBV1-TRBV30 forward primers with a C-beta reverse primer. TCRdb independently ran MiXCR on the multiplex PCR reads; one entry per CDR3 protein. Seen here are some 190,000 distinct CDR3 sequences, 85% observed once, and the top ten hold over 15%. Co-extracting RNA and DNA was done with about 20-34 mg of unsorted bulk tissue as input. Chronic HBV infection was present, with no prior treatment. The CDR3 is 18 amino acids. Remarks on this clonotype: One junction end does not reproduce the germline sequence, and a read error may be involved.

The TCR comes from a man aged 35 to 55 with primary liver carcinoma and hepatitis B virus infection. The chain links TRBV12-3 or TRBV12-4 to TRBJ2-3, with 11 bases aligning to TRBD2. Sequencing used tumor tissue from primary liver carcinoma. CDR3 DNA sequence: TGTGCAAGCAGCAAAACCCCGGGAGTAGCGGGAGGGTCAGATACGCAGTATTTT. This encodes CASSKTPGVAGGSDTQYF.